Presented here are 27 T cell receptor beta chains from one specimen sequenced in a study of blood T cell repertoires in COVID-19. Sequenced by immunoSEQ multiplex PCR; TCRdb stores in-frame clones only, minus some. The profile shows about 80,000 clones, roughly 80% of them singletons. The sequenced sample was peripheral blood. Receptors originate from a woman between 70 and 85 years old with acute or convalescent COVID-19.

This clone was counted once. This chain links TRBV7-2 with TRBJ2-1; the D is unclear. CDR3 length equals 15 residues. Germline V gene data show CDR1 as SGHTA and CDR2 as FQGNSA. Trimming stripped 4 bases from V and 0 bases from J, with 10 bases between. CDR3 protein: CASSSTAPSYNEQFF. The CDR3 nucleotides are TGTGCCAGCAGCTCCACAGCCCCCTCCTACAATGAGCAGTTCTTC.

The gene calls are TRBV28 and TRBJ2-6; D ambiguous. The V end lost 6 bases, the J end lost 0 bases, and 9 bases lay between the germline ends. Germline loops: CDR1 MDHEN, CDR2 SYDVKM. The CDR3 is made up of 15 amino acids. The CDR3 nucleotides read TGTGCCAGCAGCCCTATCGGCTCTGGGGCCAACGTCCTGACTTTC. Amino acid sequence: CASSPIGSGANVLTF.

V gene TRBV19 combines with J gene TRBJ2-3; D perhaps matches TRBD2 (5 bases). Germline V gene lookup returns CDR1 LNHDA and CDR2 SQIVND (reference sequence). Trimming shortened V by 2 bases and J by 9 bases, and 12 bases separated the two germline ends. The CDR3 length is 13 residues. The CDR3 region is CASSIYGVSTQYF. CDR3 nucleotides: TGTGCCAGTAGTATATACGGGGTATCCACGCAGTATTTT. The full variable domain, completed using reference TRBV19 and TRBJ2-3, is DGGITQSPKYLFRKEGQNVTLSCEQNLNHDAMYWYRQDPGQGLRLIYYSQIVNDFQKGDIAEGYSVSREKKESFPLTVTSAQKNPTAFYLCASSIYGVSTQYFGPGTRLTVL.

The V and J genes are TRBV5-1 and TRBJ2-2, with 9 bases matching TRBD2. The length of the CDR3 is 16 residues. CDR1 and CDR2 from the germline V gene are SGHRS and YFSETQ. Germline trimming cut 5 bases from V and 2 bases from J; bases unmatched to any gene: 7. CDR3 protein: CASRSIAGDNTGELFF. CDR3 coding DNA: TGCGCCAGCAGATCCATAGCGGGAGATAACACCGGGGAGCTGTTTTTT.

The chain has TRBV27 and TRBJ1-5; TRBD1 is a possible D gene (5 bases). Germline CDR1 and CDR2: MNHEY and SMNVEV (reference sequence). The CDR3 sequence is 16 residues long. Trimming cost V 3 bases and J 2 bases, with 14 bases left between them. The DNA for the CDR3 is TGTGCCAGCAGTTTTCCCCGGGGGGGTGGCAATCAGCCCCAGCATTTT. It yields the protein CASSFPRGGGNQPQHF.

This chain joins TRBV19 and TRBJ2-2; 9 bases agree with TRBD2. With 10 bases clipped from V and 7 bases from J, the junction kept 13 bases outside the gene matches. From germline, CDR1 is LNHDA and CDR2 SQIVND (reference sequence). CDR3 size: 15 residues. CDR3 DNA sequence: TGTGCCACTGTCAAGCCGGGACTAGCAGTCGGGGAGCTGTTTTTT. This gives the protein CATVKPGLAVGELFF.

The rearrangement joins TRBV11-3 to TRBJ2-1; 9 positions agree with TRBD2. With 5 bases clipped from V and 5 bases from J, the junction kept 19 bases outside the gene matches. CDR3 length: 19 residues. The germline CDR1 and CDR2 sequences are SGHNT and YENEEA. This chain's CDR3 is CASSLFGGAGGPRDNEQFF. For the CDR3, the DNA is TGTGCCAGCAGCCTCTTCGGAGGTGCGGGAGGGCCAAGAGACAATGAGCAGTTCTTC.

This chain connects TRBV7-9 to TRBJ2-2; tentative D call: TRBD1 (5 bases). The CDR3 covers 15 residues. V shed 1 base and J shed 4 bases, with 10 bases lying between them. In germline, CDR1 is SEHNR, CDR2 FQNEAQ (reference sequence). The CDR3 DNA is TGTGCCAGCAGCTTAGATGGGGCTAGCACCGGGGAGCTGTTTTTT. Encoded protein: CASSLDGASTGELFF.

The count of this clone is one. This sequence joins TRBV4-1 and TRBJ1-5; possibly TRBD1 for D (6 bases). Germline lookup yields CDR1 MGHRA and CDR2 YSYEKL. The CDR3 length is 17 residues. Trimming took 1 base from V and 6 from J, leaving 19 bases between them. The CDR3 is CASSQAATGGLGQPQHF. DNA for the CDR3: TGCGCCAGCAGCCAAGCCGCGACGGGGGGCCTGGGTCAGCCCCAGCATTTT.

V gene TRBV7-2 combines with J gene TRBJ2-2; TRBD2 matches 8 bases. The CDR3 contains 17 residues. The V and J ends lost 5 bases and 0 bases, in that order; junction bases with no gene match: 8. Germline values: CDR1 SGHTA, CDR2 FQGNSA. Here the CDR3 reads CASSPLGAGANTGELFF. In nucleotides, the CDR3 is TGTGCCAGCAGCCCCCTCGGAGCGGGGGCGAACACCGGGGAGCTGTTTTTT.

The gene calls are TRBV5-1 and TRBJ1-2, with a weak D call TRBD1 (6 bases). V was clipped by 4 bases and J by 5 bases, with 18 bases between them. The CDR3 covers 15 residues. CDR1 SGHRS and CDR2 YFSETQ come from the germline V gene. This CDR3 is CASSPGQTNLYGYTF. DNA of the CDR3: TGCGCCAGCAGCCCAGGACAGACCAACCTATATGGCTACACCTTC.

For the CDR3, the DNA is TGTGCCAGCAGCCCGAGGCGTGGGACAGGGAACGAAAAACTGTTTTTT. It encodes CASSPRRGTGNEKLFF. This chain uses TRBV7-9 with TRBJ1-4; 9 bases match TRBD1. The CDR3 is 16 residues long. V trimming: 5 bases; J trimming: 8 bases; junction bases outside the gene matches: 12. The germline gives CDR1 SEHNR, CDR2 FQNEAQ (reference sequence).

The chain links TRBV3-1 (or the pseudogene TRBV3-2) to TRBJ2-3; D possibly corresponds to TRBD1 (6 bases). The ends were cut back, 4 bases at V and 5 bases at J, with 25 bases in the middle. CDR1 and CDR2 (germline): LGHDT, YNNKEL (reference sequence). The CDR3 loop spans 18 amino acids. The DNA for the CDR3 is TGTGCCAGCAGCCTCGACAGGTTAGCTCTACGGAACCAAGATACGCAGTATTTT. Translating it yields CASSLDRLALRNQDTQYF.

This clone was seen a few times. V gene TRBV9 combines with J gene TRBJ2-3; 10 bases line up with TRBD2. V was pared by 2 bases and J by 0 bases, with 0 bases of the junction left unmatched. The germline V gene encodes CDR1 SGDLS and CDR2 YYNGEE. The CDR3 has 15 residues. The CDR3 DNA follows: TGTGCCAGCAGCGTTAGCGGGAGGAGCACAGATACGCAGTATTTT. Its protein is CASSVSGRSTDTQYF.

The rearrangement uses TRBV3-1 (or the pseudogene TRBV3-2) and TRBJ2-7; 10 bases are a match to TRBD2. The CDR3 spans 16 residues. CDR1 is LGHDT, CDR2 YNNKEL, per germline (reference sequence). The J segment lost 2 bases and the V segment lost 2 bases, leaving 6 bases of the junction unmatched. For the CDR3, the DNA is TGTGCCAGCAGCCAACAGACTAGCGGGTTTACCTACGAGCAGTACTTC. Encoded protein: CASSQQTSGFTYEQYF.

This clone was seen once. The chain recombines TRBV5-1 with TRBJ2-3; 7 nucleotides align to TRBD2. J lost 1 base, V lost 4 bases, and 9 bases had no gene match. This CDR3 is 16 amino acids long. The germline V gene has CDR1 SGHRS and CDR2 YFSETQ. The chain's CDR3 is CASSAGGSGGTDTQYF. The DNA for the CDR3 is TGCGCCAGCAGCGCGGGCGGGAGTGGTGGCACAGATACGCAGTATTTT.

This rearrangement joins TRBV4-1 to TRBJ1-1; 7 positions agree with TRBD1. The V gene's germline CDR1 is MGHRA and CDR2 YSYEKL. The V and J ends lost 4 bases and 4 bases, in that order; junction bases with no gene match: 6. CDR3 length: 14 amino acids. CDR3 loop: CASSRDREGTEAFF. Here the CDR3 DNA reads TGCGCCAGCAGCCGAGACAGGGAAGGCACTGAAGCTTTCTTT.

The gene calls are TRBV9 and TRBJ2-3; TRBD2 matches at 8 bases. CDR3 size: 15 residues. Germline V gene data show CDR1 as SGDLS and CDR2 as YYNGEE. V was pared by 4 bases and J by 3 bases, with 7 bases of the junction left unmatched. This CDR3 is CASSPRSGKTDTQYF. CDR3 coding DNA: TGTGCCAGCAGCCCTCGTAGCGGGAAGACAGATACGCAGTATTTT.

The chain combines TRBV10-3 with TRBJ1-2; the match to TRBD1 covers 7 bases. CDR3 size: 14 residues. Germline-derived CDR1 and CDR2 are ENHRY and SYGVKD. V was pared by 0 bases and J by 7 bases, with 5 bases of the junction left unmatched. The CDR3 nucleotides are TGTGCCATCAGTGAGTCGACGACAGGGCCTGGCTACACCTTC. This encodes CAISESTTGPGYTF.

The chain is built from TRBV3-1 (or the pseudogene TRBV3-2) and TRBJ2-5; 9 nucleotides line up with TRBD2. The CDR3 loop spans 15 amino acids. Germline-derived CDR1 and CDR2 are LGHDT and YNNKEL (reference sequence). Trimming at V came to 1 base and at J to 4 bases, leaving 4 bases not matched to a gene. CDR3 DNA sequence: TGTGCCAGCAGCCAAGGATCTAGCGGGATAGAGACCCAGTACTTC. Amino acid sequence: CASSQGSSGIETQYF.

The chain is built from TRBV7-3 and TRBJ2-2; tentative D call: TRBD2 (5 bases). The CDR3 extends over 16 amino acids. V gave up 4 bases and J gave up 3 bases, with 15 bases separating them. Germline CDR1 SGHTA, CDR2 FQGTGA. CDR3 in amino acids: CASSSPLGMDTGELFF. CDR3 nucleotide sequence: TGTGCCAGCAGCTCCCCCCTCGGGATGGACACCGGGGAGCTGTTTTTT.

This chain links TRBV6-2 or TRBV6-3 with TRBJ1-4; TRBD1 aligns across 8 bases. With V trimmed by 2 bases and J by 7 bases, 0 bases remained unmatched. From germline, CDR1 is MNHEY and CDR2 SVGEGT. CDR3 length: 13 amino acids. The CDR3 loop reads CASSYGTGEKLFF. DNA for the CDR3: TGTGCCAGCAGTTACGGGACAGGTGAAAAACTGTTTTTT.

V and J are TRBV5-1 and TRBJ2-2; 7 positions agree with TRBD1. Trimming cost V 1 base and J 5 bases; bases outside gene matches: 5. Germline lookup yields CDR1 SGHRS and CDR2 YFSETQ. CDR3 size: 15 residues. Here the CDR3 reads CASSLTGDPTGELFF. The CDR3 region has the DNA TGCGCCAGCAGCTTGACAGGGGATCCAACCGGGGAGCTGTTTTTT.

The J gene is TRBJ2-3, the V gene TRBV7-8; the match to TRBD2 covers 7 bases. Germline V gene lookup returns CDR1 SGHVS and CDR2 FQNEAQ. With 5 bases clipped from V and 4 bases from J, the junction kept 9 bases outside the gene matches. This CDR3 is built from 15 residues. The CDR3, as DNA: TGTGCCAGCAGCCGTGGCGTAGGACTAGCAGATACGCAGTATTTT. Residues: CASSRGVGLADTQYF.

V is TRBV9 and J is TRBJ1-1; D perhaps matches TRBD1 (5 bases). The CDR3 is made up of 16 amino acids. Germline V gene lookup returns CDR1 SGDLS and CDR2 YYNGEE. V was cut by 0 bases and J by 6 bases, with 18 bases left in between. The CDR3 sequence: CASSVGPGGIKPEAFF. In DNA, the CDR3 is TGTGCCAGCAGCGTAGGTCCTGGGGGGATAAAGCCTGAAGCTTTCTTT.

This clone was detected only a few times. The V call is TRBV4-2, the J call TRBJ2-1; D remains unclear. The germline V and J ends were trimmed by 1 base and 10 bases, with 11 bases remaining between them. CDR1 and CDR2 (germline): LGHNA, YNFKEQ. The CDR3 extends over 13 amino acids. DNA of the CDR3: TGTGCCAGCAGCCAAGTGCGGCGAATCGAGCAGTTCTTC. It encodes CASSQVRRIEQFF.

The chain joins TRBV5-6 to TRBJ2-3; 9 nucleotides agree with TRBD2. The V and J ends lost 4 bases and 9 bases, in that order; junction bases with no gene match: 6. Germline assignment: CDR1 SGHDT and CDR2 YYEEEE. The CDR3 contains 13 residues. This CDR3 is CASSPKAGGTQYF. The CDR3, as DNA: TGTGCCAGCAGCCCCAAGGCGGGAGGGACGCAGTATTTT.